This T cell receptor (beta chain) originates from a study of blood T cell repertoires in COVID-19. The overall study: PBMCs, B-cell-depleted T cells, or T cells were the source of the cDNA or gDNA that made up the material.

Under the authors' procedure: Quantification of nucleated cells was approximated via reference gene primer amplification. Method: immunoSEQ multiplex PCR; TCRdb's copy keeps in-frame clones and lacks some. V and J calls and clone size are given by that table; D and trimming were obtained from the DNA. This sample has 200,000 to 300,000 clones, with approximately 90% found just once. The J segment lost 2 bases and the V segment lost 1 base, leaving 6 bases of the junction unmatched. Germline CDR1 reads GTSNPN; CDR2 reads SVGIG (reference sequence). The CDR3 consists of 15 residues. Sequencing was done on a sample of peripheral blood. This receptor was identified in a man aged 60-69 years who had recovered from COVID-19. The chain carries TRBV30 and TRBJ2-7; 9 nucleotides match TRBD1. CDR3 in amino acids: CAWSAQTGGTYEQYF. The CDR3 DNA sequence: TGTGCCTGGAGTGCGCAGACAGGGGGGACCTACGAGCAGTACTTC.